This TCR beta chain was captured by sequencing in a study of identical twins. This clonotype was seen more than once but under ten times. V was cut by 5 bases and J by 2 bases, with 8 bases left in between. The CDR3 covers 12 residues. The germline V gene has CDR1 SQVTM and CDR2 ANQGSEA. Each CDR3 protein gets one entry after TCRdb re-called the 5' RACE reads with MiXCR. This sample has about 520,000 distinct CDR3 sequences, with 22% found just once. A further study also used this sample, focusing on T cells expressing NK-cell markers. That source adds: Seven donors tested HCMV-seropositive and one tested seronegative among the eight sequenced.

The clonotype was recovered from a woman aged 18-30 years in good health. The chain is built from TRBV29-1 and TRBJ2-3; no clear D gene. The specimen was CD4+ T cells sorted from blood. As DNA, the CDR3 is TGCAGCGTTACAAGCGCCACAGATACGCAGTATTTT. It specifies CSVTSATDTQYF.